Sequencing of this TCR beta chain was carried out in a study of cytomegalovirus exposure and HLA in healthy donors. The wider study: Inside one of the first data releases sat around 77 million unique TCRs taken from HLA-typed donors. For the approximately 400 genotyped donors, 65% to 90% fell within the Caucasian-associated ancestry cluster.

The CDR3 sequence is 15 residues long. The V and J ends lost 1 base and 7 bases, in that order; junction bases with no gene match: 5. Germline values: CDR1 MGHRA, CDR2 YSYEKL. Vbeta (60) and Jbeta (13) primers were used in the PCR. Repertoires were generated with immunoSEQ multiplex PCR, while TCRdb's copy carries only in-frame clones and drops some. This sample has some 140,000 clones, with 70% to 80% found just once. Sequencing was performed on PBMCs. The V call is TRBV4-1, the J call TRBJ1-5; 9 nucleotides line up with TRBD1. The TCR was taken from a man aged 25-45 years in good health and CMV-seronegative. CDR3 residues: CASSQGTGTGQPQHF. The CDR3 DNA sequence: TGCGCCAGCAGCCAAGGGACAGGGACAGGGCAGCCCCAGCATTTT.